A single sample gave rise to the 27 T cell receptor beta chains below, sequenced in a study of identical twins. MiXCR, applied by TCRdb to the 5' RACE reads, yields one record per CDR3 protein. The sample consists of about 520,000 distinct CDR3 sequences, roughly 21% of them appearing once. The sample was also reused in another study, on T cells expressing NK-cell markers.

The sample taken for sequencing was CD4+ T cells sorted from blood. These receptors all come from a woman aged 18-29 years in good health.

The rearrangement links TRBV5-1 to TRBJ2-7; D is unresolved. Per the germline V gene, CDR1 is SGHRS and CDR2 is YFSETQ. V was cut by 0 bases and J by 3 bases, with 7 bases left in between. The CDR3 covers 13 residues. Here the CDR3 DNA reads TGCGCCAGCAGCTTGGTGGCAGACTACGAGCAGTACTTC. This codes for CASSLVADYEQYF.

The chain's CDR3 is CASSYRAGIRSSYNEQFF. The CDR3 nucleotides read TGTGCCAGCAGTTACCGTGCAGGGATACGGAGCTCCTACAATGAGCAGTTCTTC. The chain employs TRBV27 and TRBJ2-1; D is perhaps TRBD1 (5 bases). CDR1 and CDR2 (germline): MNHEY, SMNVEV (reference sequence). The CDR3 has 18 residues. V dropped 4 bases and J dropped 0 bases, with 19 bases sitting between them.

The chain links TRBV20-1 to TRBJ2-1; 16 bases agree with TRBD2. The CDR3 length is 18 residues. Germline V gene sequence: CDR1 DFQATT, CDR2 SNEGSKA (reference sequence). Unmatched junction bases numbered 13, after V lost 4 bases and J lost 7 bases. CDR3 amino acids: CSAIKPGLAGGFNNEQFF. DNA for the CDR3: TGCAGTGCTATAAAACCGGGACTAGCGGGAGGGTTCAATAATGAGCAGTTCTTC.

This chain links TRBV14 with TRBJ2-2; TRBD1 agrees at 8 bases. Germline CDR1 reads SGHDN; CDR2 reads FVKESK. Trimming cost V 0 bases and J 6 bases; bases outside gene matches: 3. The CDR3 extends over 15 amino acids. In nucleotides, the CDR3 is TGTGCCAGCAGCCAAGAGTGGACAGGGCCCGGGGAGCTGTTTTTT. It codes for CASSQEWTGPGELFF.

V is TRBV20-1 and J is TRBJ2-1; unclear D gene. CDR1 is DFQATT, CDR2 SNEGSKA, per germline (reference sequence). The CDR3 length is 13 residues. V gave up 0 bases and J gave up 7 bases, with 10 bases separating them. The CDR3 sequence: CSARESVGNEQFF. The CDR3, as DNA: TGCAGTGCTAGAGAATCGGTCGGGAATGAGCAGTTCTTC.

In its sample, this clonotype was seen a few times. The chain employs TRBV10-2 and TRBJ2-1; a possible D gene is TRBD2 (6 bases). Germline V gene sequence: CDR1 WSHSY, CDR2 SAAADI. V was pared by 6 bases and J by 5 bases, with 11 bases between. The CDR3 is made up of 13 amino acids. CDR3: CASRRDGDNEQFF. DNA of the CDR3: TGCGCCAGCAGGCGGGACGGAGACAATGAGCAGTTCTTC.

This clonotype was observed a handful of times. The gene calls are TRBV9 and TRBJ2-7; possible D gene TRBD1, 6 bases. The V end was cut by 3 bases, the J end by 3 bases, with 16 bases between. The CDR3 totals 15 residues. Germline CDR1 reads SGDLS; CDR2 reads YYNGEE. The CDR3 region is CASSAAGRGGYEQYF. CDR3 bases: TGTGCCAGCAGCGCTGCCGGTCGAGGGGGCTACGAGCAGTACTTC. Together with reference TRBV9 and TRBJ2-7, the CDR3 gives the full variable domain: DSGVTQTPKHLITATGQRVTLRCSPRSGDLSVYWYQQSLDQGLQFLIQYYNGEERAKGNILERFSAQQFPDLHSELNLSSLELGDSALYFCASSAAGRGGYEQYFGPGTRLTVT.

This clonotype was observed a handful of times. This chain uses TRBV11-3 with TRBJ2-7; 10 bases fit TRBD1. CDR1 is SGHNT and CDR2 is YENEEA in the germline V gene. The CDR3 is made up of 15 amino acids. J gave up 1 base and V 5 bases, and 5 bases lay outside the gene matches. CDR3 sequence: CASSPRDRGSYEQYF. CDR3 bases: TGTGCCAGCAGCCCCCGGGACAGGGGTTCCTACGAGCAGTACTTC.

The V gene is TRBV10-3, the J gene TRBJ2-7, with 9 bases that match TRBD1. With V trimmed by 10 bases and J by 6 bases, 13 bases remained unmatched. The CDR3 spans 14 residues. Germline V lookup: CDR1 ENHRY, CDR2 SYGVKD. CDR3 protein: CATYAGQGHGEQYF. CDR3 in DNA: TGTGCCACCTACGCGGGACAGGGCCACGGCGAGCAGTACTTC.

The DNA of the CDR3 is TGTGCCAGCAGTCCCGCCGGGGTAGCGGGCCTCAATGAGCAGTTCTTC. This codes for CASSPAGVAGLNEQFF. The rearrangement uses TRBV12-3 or TRBV12-4 and TRBJ2-1; 7 bases agree with TRBD2. Germline trimming cut 5 bases from V and 6 bases from J; bases unmatched to any gene: 13. The CDR3 runs 16 residues.

This clonotype occurred a few times. V usage is TRBV5-1 and J usage is TRBJ2-5; a possible D gene is TRBD2 (5 bases). The CDR3 totals 11 residues. Between the trimmed V and J ends, which lost 10 bases and 5 bases, there was a span of 12 bases. Germline CDR1 and CDR2: SGHRS and YFSETQ. This chain's CDR3 is CASGVRETQYF. Here the CDR3 DNA reads TGCGCCTCCGGGGTGAGGGAGACCCAGTACTTC.

In this sample, this clonotype turned up a few times. The chain uses TRBV12-3 or TRBV12-4 and TRBJ2-5; D uncertain. Trimming shortened V by 3 bases and J by 7 bases, and 15 bases separated the two germline ends. The CDR3 has 14 amino acids. The DNA of the CDR3 is TGTGCCAGCAGTTTGGGAAGCGCGTCAGGGACCCAGTACTTC. As protein: CASSLGSASGTQYF.

The chain employs TRBV20-1 and TRBJ2-6, with D perhaps assigned TRBD1 or TRBD2 (7 bases each). The CDR3 has 18 residues. Between the trimmed V and J ends, which lost 1 base and 0 bases, there was a span of 16 bases. Per the germline V gene, CDR1 is DFQATT and CDR2 is SNEGSKA (reference sequence). CDR3 sequence (DNA): TGCAGTGCTAGAGTCGGGGTCAGGGGGGGCTCTGGGGCCAACGTCCTGACTTTC. Protein: CSARVGVRGGSGANVLTF.

V and J are TRBV5-1 and TRBJ2-3, with 10 bases fitting TRBD2. This CDR3 has 14 amino acids. Per the germline V gene, CDR1 is SGHRS and CDR2 is YFSETQ. J gave up 5 bases and V 4 bases, and 4 bases lay outside the gene matches. DNA for the CDR3: TGCGCCAGCAGCATACGACTAGCGGGAGATACGCAGTATTTT. Its translation is CASSIRLAGDTQYF.

J is TRBJ2-1 and V is TRBV5-6; D is unclear. The V and J ends lost 3 bases and 5 bases respectively, with 15 bases between them. Germline values: CDR1 SGHDT, CDR2 YYEEEE. The CDR3 contains 15 residues. The CDR3 loop is CASSWAGVPNNEQFF. CDR3 bases: TGTGCCAGCAGCTGGGCCGGCGTTCCAAACAATGAGCAGTTCTTC.

V is TRBV7-6 and J is TRBJ2-3; possible D gene TRBD2, 6 bases. V was pared by 5 bases and J by 4 bases, with 16 bases between. CDR3 length: 15 residues. Germline V CDR1 and CDR2: SGHVS, FNYEAQ. CDR3 DNA: TGTGCCAGCAGCCCCCGACTAGATTTCCCAGATACGCAGTATTTT. It codes for CASSPRLDFPDTQYF.

CDR3 sequence (DNA): TGCAGTGCAAGAATGGGGATTACGAATGAGCAGTTCTTC. This gives the protein CSARMGITNEQFF. This rearrangement joins TRBV20-1 to TRBJ2-1; D is unclear. Trimming cost V 6 bases and J 7 bases, with 16 bases left between them. CDR1 is DFQATT and CDR2 is SNEGSKA in the germline V gene (reference sequence). The CDR3 has 13 amino acids.

This clonotype was found a few times. The chain is built from TRBV7-2 and TRBJ2-5, with D unresolved. The CDR3 consists of 12 residues. The germline V gene has CDR1 SGHTA and CDR2 FQGNSA. V lost 3 bases and J 4 bases, leaving 6 bases between the germline ends. The CDR3 DNA reads TGTGCCAGCAGCTTGGTCCTAGAGACCCAGTACTTC. It specifies CASSLVLETQYF.

This sequence joins TRBV3-1 and TRBJ1-1; D is undetermined. Trimming cost V 4 bases and J 12 bases, with 18 bases left between them. Germline assignment: CDR1 LGHDT and CDR2 YNNKEL (reference sequence). The CDR3 contains 13 residues. CDR3 sequence reads: CASSRTVVRGTFF. CDR3 sequence (DNA): TGTGCCAGCAGCCGCACAGTCGTGAGAGGGACTTTCTTT.

This clonotype was observed a handful of times. This chain connects TRBV5-1 to TRBJ2-5; D is possibly TRBD1 (6 bases). CDR3 length equals 15 residues. The germline gives CDR1 SGHRS, CDR2 YFSETQ. The V and J ends lost 6 bases and 2 bases respectively, with 17 bases between them. CDR3: CASNRDTGTQETQYF. The DNA for the CDR3 is TGCGCCAGCAACCGGGACACTGGAACACAAGAGACCCAGTACTTC.

The gene calls are TRBV10-3 and TRBJ2-7, with TRBD2 matching 14 bases. J was trimmed by 7 bases and V by 4 bases; bases with no gene match: 15. This CDR3 has 18 amino acids. Germline values: CDR1 ENHRY, CDR2 SYGVKD. The CDR3 region is CAISGHPTTSGRVREQYF. The CDR3 nucleotides are TGTGCCATCAGTGGGCACCCGACGACTAGCGGGAGGGTAAGAGAGCAGTACTTC.

V and J are TRBV30 and TRBJ2-7; D is undetermined. The germline CDR1 and CDR2 sequences are GTSNPN and SVGIG (reference sequence). This CDR3 spans 11 amino acids. Trimming removed 5 bases from V and 6 bases from J, with 11 bases in between. CDR3 nucleotides: TGTGCCTGGTGTTTAGTCTCCGAGCAGTACTTC. Translated, it gives CAWCLVSEQYF.

The table lists this clonotype with a few counts. The chain carries TRBV19 and TRBJ2-3, with D perhaps TRBD1 or TRBD2 (5 bases each). The CDR3 spans 16 residues. V was shortened by 5 bases and J by 4 bases, with 19 bases between the two germline ends. Per germline, CDR1 LNHDA and CDR2 SQIVND (reference sequence). Here the CDR3 reads CASSVRSGDRPDTQYF. DNA of the CDR3: TGTGCCAGTAGTGTGCGATCCGGGGACCGGCCAGATACGCAGTATTTT.

This chain connects TRBV5-5 to TRBJ2-4; weak D call: TRBD2 (5 bases). The CDR3 loop spans 16 amino acids. Germline V gives CDR1 SGHKS, CDR2 YYEKEE (reference sequence). Deletions cut 4 bases from V and 0 bases from J, with 14 bases between. The CDR3 DNA sequence: TGTGCCAGCAGCCCCCCCCTAGCCGTAGCCAAAAACATTCAGTACTTC. This codes for CASSPPLAVAKNIQYF.

This clonotype was detected a few times. The V and J genes are TRBV7-2 and TRBJ1-2, with 9 nucleotides matching TRBD1. The CDR3 loop spans 13 amino acids. The junction had 6 bases not matched to a gene; V was cut back by 3 bases and J by 10 bases. In germline, CDR1 is SGHTA, CDR2 FQGNSA. In nucleotides, the CDR3 is TGTGCCAGCAGCTTTGGGACAGGGAAGGTCTACACCTTC. Translated, it gives CASSFGTGKVYTF.

The V and J genes are TRBV5-1 and TRBJ2-1, with D tentatively TRBD2 (6 bases). The length of the CDR3 is 17 residues. The V gene's germline CDR1 is SGHRS and CDR2 YFSETQ. With 0 bases removed from V and 9 bases from J, the gap between germline ends came to 22 bases. CDR3 bases: TGCGCCAGCAGCTTGGGTAAAGCTGGCGGGGCAACGGGTGAGCAGTTCTTC. This gives the protein CASSLGKAGGATGEQFF.

This clonotype was recorded at least ten times. V is TRBV7-8 and J is TRBJ2-5; 9 positions agree with TRBD1. The CDR3 is 15 residues long. V dropped 3 bases and J dropped 5; count of bases not matched to a gene: 7. Per the germline V gene, CDR1 is SGHVS and CDR2 is FQNEAQ. This CDR3 reads CASSFGTGRKETQYF. Written as DNA, the CDR3 is TGTGCCAGCAGCTTTGGGACAGGGAGGAAGGAGACCCAGTACTTC.